This T cell receptor (beta chain) stems from a study of neoadjuvant anti-PD-1 for oral cavity cancer. Notes on the study in general: Greater tumor shrinkage accompanied bigger post-treatment sizes of preexisting clones. Pretreatment Treg/Th17 ratio correlated inversely with post-treatment tumor clonality.

As to time point: after neoadjuvant nivolumab, at surgical resection. Two replicates per tumor sample, mostly from roughly 5 ug of genomic DNA. TCRdb's table, derived via immunoSEQ multiplex PCR, lists solely in-frame clones and lacks some. The sample carries around 37,000 clones, 35% to 40% recorded once. Germline loops: CDR1 SGHRS, CDR2 YFSETQ. V gave up 4 bases and J gave up 6 bases, with 14 bases separating them. This CDR3 region has 14 residues. Points on this clone: What it recognizes is unknown.

Sample: tumor tissue, taken after nivolumab (anti-PD-1) treatment. This chain joins TRBV5-1 and TRBJ2-1; tentatively, D is TRBD2 (6 bases). The origin of this receptor is a person aged 35 to 85 with oral cavity squamous cell carcinoma. The CDR3 DNA reads as TGCGCCAGCAGCCCGGGACTCAACCTCAATGAGCAGTTCTTC. It is translated as CASSPGLNLNEQFF.